This paragraph reports one T cell receptor (beta chain). This clonotype occurred many times. This receptor's antigen is unknown. The sample holds no much larger clone one base away, and base qualities are not on file. This sample was taken from a study. The V end gives up 5 bases and the J end 4 bases, leaving 9 bases in the junction not matched to a gene. In the germline V gene, CDR1 corresponds to SGHTA and CDR2 to FQGNSA. Taken from cysteine to phenylalanine, the CDR3 has 16 residues. CDR3 DNA only is kept here, 48 bases in frame from base 1. Sequencer: Illumina MiSeq. TCRdb reran the public reads through fastp at Q25 and MiXCR, keeping productive beta chains. Identical CDR3 proteins give one entry, which carries the most common genes and DNA. This sample lists 5,500 to 7,500 distinct CDR3 sequences; 9% to 10% were detected once. The ten largest clones capture around 5% of the sample.

Sequencing input: CD4+ T cells from synovial fluid. The rearrangement joined TRBV7-2 to TRBJ2-1; 9 of the junction bases match TRBD2. The source of this sequence is a human donor with rheumatoid arthritis. The DNA reads TGTGCCAGCAGCGCCCTCGGGGGACTAGCATACAATGAGCAGTTCTTC. It codes for CASSALGGLAYNEQFF.